This T cell receptor beta chain was documented in a study of OX40 agonist ivuxolimab in advanced cancers. Method: immunoSEQ multiplex PCR; TCRdb's copy keeps in-frame clones and lacks some. The repertoire includes more than 55,000 clones, around 90% of them detected once, and approximately 4.8% sits in the top ten. A note on this clone: Its antigen is still unknown.

Study-level results: Averaged across samples, CD8+ T cells carried more expanded clones than CD4+ did. Doses of 0.1 to 3.0 mg/kg were accompanied by clonal expansion of CD4+ and CD8+ blood T cells by week 6.

The sequence derives from an adult with an advanced solid tumor such as melanoma, head and neck, liver or kidney cancer. Sequences were derived from CD4+ or CD8+ T cells sorted from blood, sampled in a trial of the OX40 agonist ivuxolimab.

CDR3 region: CASSLDPWGQGRPLHF. The CDR3 DNA follows: TGTGCCAGCAGCTTAGACCCCTGGGGACAGGGGAGACCCCTCCACTTT. The chain recombines TRBV11-2 with TRBJ1-6; 10 nucleotides line up with TRBD1. Losses at the gene ends were 0 bases for V and 12 bases for J; bases not matched to a gene: 8. The CDR3 has 16 amino acids. Germline lookup yields CDR1 SGHAT and CDR2 FQNNGV.